Shown below are 10 T cell receptor beta chains from a single sample sequenced in a study of T cells after yellow fever vaccination. MiXCR, run by TCRdb on the 5' RACE reads, gives a single entry per CDR3 protein. The table shows about 160,000 distinct CDR3 sequences, with almost 7% occurring only once. The specimen was CD4+ T cells sorted from PBMCs, collected around 5 days after the first yellow fever vaccination. Every receptor here comes from a young man who received the YFV17D yellow fever vaccine.

This clonotype has a count of ten or more. CDR3 coding DNA: TGCGCCAGCAGCCTCCGACAAGAGCAGTTCTTC. Protein product: CASSLRQEQFF. The chain carries TRBV5-1 and TRBJ2-1; D gene unclear. The ends were cut back, 4 bases at V and 10 bases at J, with 9 bases in the middle. The CDR3 loop spans 11 amino acids. Germline lookup yields CDR1 SGHRS and CDR2 YFSETQ.

Many counts were recorded for this clonotype. This rearrangement joins TRBV4-1 to TRBJ1-2, with D hard to call. Germline CDR1 and CDR2: MGHRA and YSYEKL. CDR3 length: 14 amino acids. V lost 3 bases and J 0 bases, leaving 8 bases between the germline ends. The DNA for the CDR3 is TGCGCCAGCAGCCACCTAAGGGCTAACTATGGCTACACCTTC. This sequence encodes CASSHLRANYGYTF.

V gene TRBV4-2 combines with J gene TRBJ2-7; 8 bases fit TRBD1. This CDR3 is built from 17 residues. Per germline, CDR1 LGHNA and CDR2 YNFKEQ. Trimming cost V 0 bases and J 1 base; bases outside gene matches: 8. The CDR3 DNA sequence: TGTGCCAGCAGCCAAGATCACCGGACAGGGAGATCCTACGAGCAGTACTTC. Translation: CASSQDHRTGRSYEQYF.

In this sample, this clonotype turned up many times. The chain uses TRBV5-1 and TRBJ2-1, with 7 bases identical to TRBD2. The length of the CDR3 is 15 residues. V trimming: 9 bases; J trimming: 7 bases; junction bases outside the gene matches: 16. Germline values: CDR1 SGHRS, CDR2 YFSETQ. CDR3 in amino acids: CATAIELYSGNEQFF. Here the CDR3 DNA reads TGCGCCACCGCAATTGAACTGTATAGCGGGAATGAGCAGTTCTTC.

The chain uses TRBV28 and TRBJ1-2; D perhaps matches TRBD1 (5 bases). CDR3 length: 16 amino acids. V was trimmed by 6 bases and J by 1 base, leaving 18 bases between them. Germline V gene sequence: CDR1 MDHEN, CDR2 SYDVKM. The chain's CDR3 is CASRPPRGSGNYGYTF. The CDR3, as DNA: TGTGCCAGCAGGCCCCCGCGGGGGTCGGGTAACTATGGCTACACCTTC.

This clonotype has more than one count but fewer than ten. The rearrangement links TRBV7-8 to TRBJ1-6; D not resolved. The CDR3 is made up of 16 amino acids. Germline assignment: CDR1 SGHVS and CDR2 FQNEAQ. The V end lost 5 bases, the J end lost 8 bases, and 19 bases lay between the germline ends. CDR3 sequence reads: CASSPARFRRDSPLHF. The CDR3 region has the DNA TGTGCCAGCAGCCCGGCTCGATTCCGAAGAGATTCACCCCTCCACTTT.

V and J are TRBV7-3 and TRBJ2-2; D call uncertain. Germline V gives CDR1 SGHTA, CDR2 FQGTGA. V was clipped by 5 bases and J by 0 bases, with 10 bases between them. The CDR3 extends over 15 amino acids. DNA of the CDR3: TGTGCCAGCAGCCATCGGGCGGCGAACACCGGGGAGCTGTTTTTT. It encodes CASSHRAANTGELFF.

This clonotype was found many times. The chain is built from TRBV5-1 and TRBJ2-1, with D perhaps matching TRBD2 (6 bases). This CDR3 has 16 residues. Per germline, CDR1 SGHRS and CDR2 YFSETQ. V shed 4 bases and J shed 3 bases, with 17 bases lying between them. For the CDR3, the DNA is TGCGCCAGCAGCCGACTAGGGATTGACAACTACAATGAGCAGTTCTTC. It translates to CASSRLGIDNYNEQFF.

This clonotype occurred a few times. The rearrangement joins TRBV7-3 to TRBJ2-3; D tentatively reads TRBD1 or TRBD2 (5 bases each). The CDR3 runs 14 residues. Germline CDR1 is SGHTA and CDR2 is FQGTGA. The V end was cut by 2 bases, the J end by 2 bases, with 8 bases between. CDR3 in DNA: TGTGCCAGCAGCTTATTCGGGACCACAGATACGCAGTATTTT. This codes for CASSLFGTTDTQYF.

The table lists this clonotype with many counts. The chain joins TRBV11-1 to TRBJ1-2; 9 bases align to TRBD1. CDR1 is SGHAT, CDR2 FQDESV, per germline (reference sequence). The CDR3 loop spans 13 amino acids. V lost 5 bases to trimming and J lost 8 bases; unmatched junction nucleotides: 6. The DNA for the CDR3 is TGTGCCAGCAGCCTCGGGACAGGGCTAGGCTACACCTTC. It is translated as CASSLGTGLGYTF.